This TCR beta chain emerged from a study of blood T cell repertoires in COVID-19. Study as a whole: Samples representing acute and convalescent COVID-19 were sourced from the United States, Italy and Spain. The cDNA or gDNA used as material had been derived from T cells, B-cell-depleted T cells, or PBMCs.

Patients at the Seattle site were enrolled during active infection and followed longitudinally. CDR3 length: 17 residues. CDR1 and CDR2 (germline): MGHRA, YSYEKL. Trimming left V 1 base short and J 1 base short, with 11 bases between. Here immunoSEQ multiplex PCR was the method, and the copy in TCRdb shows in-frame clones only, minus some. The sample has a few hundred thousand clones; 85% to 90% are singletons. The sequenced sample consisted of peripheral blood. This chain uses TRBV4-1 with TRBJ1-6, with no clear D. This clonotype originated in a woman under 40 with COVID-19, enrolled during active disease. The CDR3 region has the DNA TGCGCCAGCAGCCAAGGGCCATTTATTTCCTATAATTCACCCCTCCACTTT. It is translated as CASSQGPFISYNSPLHF.